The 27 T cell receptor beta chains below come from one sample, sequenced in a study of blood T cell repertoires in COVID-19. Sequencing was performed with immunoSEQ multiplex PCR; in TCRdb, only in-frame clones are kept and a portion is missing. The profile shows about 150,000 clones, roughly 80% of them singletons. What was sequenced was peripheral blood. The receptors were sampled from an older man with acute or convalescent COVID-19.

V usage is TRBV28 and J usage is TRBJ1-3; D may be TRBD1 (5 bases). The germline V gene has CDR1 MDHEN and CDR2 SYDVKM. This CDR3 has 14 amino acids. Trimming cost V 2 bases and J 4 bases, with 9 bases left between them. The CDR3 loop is CASSLHGAGNTIYF. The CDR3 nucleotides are TGTGCCAGCAGTTTACATGGGGCAGGAAACACCATATATTTT.

The CDR3 loop is CASSRTGPEAFF. The CDR3 bases are TGTGCCAGTAGCCGGACAGGGCCTGAAGCTTTCTTT. This chain joins TRBV19 and TRBJ1-1; 8 bases map to TRBD1. Trimming removed 6 bases from V and 6 bases from J; junction bases left unmatched: 3. The CDR3 extends over 12 amino acids. Germline CDR1 LNHDA, CDR2 SQIVND (reference sequence).

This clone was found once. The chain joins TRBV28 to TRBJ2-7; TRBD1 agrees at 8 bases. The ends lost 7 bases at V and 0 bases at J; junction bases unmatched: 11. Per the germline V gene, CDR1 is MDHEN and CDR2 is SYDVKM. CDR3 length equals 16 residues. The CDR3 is CASTPSGGYFSYEQYV. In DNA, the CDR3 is TGTGCCAGCACCCCGTCAGGGGGCTATTTCTCCTACGAGCAGTACGTC.

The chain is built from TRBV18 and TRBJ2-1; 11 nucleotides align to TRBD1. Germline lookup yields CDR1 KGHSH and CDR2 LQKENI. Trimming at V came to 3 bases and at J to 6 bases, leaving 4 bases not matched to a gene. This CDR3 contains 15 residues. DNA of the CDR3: TGTGCCAGCTCACCGCGGGACAGGGGGTTCAATGAGCAGTTCTTC. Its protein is CASSPRDRGFNEQFF.

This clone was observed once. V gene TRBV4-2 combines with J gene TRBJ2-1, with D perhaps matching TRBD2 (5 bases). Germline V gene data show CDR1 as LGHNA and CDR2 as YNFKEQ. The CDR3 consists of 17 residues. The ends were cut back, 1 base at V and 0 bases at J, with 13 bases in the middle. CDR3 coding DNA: TGTGCCAGCAGCCAAGGGACGGATGCGGGCTCCTACAATGAGCAGTTCTTC. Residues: CASSQGTDAGSYNEQFF.

The CDR3 DNA sequence: TGTGCCAGCAGCCCGACAGGGCCTCTAGAGCAGTACTTC. As protein: CASSPTGPLEQYF. This chain uses TRBV7-9 with TRBJ2-7; 7 nucleotides line up with TRBD1. Germline lookup yields CDR1 SEHNR and CDR2 FQNEAQ (reference sequence). The CDR3 spans 13 residues. Germline trimming cut 5 bases from V and 7 bases from J; bases unmatched to any gene: 8.

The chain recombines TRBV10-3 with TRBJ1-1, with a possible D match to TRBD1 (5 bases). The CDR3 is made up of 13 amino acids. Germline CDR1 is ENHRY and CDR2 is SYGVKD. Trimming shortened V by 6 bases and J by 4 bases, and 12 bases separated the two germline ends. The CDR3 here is CAISSGGGTEAFF. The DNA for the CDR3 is TGTGCCATCAGCAGCGGGGGGGGCACTGAAGCTTTCTTT.

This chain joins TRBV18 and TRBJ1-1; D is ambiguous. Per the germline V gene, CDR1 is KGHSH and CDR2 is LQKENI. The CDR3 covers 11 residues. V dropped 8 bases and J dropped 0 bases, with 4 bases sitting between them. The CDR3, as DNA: TGTGCCAGCCTCTTGAACACTGAAGCTTTCTTT. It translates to CASLLNTEAFF. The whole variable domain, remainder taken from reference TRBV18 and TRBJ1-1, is NAGVMQNPRHLVRRRGQEARLRCSPMKGHSHVYWYRQLPEEGLKFMVYLQKENIIDESGMPKERFSAEFPKEGPSILRIQQVVRGDSAAYFCASLLNTEAFFGQGTRLTVV.

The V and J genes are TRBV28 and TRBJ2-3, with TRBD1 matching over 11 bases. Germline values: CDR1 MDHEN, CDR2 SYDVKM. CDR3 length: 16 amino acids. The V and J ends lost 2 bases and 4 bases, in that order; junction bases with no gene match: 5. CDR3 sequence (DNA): TGTGCCAGCAGTTTAAGGCGGGGACAGGGGGCAGATACGCAGTATTTT. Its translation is CASSLRRGQGADTQYF.

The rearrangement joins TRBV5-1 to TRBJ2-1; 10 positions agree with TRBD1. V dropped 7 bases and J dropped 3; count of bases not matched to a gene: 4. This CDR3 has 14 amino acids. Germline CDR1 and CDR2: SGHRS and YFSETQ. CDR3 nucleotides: TGCGCCAGCCGGACAGGGGGGGACTACAATGAGCAGTTCTTC. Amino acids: CASRTGGDYNEQFF.

CDR3 DNA sequence: TGTGCCAGCAGTTTATTAATTAGCGGCGGCACAGATACGCAGTATTTT. Its protein is CASSLLISGGTDTQYF. The chain links TRBV28 to TRBJ2-3, with D maybe TRBD2 (6 bases). This CDR3 is built from 16 residues. Per germline, CDR1 MDHEN and CDR2 SYDVKM. The V end lost 1 base, the J end lost 1 base, and 12 bases lay between the germline ends.

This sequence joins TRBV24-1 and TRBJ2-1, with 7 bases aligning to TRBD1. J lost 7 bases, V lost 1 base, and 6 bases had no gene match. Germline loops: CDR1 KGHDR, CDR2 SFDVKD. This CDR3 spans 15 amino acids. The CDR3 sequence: CATSDFRQGVNEQFF. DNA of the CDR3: TGTGCCACCAGTGATTTTAGGCAGGGGGTGAATGAGCAGTTCTTC.

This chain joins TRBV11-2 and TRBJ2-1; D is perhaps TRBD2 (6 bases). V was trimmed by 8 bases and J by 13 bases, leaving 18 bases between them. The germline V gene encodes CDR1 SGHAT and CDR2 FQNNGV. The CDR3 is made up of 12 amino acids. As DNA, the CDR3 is TGTGCCAGCGCCCACCCGGGAGTAGTACAGTTCTTC. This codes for CASAHPGVVQFF.

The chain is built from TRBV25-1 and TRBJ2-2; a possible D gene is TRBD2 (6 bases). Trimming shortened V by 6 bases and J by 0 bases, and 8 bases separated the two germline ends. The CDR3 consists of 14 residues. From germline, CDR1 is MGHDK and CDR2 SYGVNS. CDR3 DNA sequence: TGTGCCAGCAGGTCGGGGGCGAACACCGGGGAGCTGTTTTTT. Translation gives CASRSGANTGELFF.

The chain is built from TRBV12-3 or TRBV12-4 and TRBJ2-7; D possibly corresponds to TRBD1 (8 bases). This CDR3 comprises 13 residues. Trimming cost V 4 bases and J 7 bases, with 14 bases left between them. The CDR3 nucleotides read TGTGCCAGCAGTTATACAGGGGGGGGAGAGCAGTACTTC. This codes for CASSYTGGGEQYF.

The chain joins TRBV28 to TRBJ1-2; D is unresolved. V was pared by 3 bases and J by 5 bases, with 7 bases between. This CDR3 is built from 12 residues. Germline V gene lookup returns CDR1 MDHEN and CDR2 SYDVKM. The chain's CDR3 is CASSFGPYGYTF. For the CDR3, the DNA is TGTGCCAGCAGTTTTGGCCCGTATGGCTACACCTTC.

The CDR3 here is CASSLRSDGYTF. The CDR3 region has the DNA TGTGCCAGCAGCTTACGGAGCGATGGCTACACCTTC. The chain couples TRBV11-2 to TRBJ1-2; D gene ambiguous. V dropped 2 bases and J dropped 6 bases, with 7 bases sitting between them. CDR3 length: 12 residues. The V gene's germline CDR1 is SGHAT and CDR2 FQNNGV.

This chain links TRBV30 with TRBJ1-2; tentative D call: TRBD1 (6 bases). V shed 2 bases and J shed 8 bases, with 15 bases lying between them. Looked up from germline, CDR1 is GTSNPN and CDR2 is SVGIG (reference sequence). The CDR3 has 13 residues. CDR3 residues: CAWSPTDSVGYTF. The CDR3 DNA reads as TGTGCCTGGAGTCCCACGGACAGTGTGGGCTACACCTTC.

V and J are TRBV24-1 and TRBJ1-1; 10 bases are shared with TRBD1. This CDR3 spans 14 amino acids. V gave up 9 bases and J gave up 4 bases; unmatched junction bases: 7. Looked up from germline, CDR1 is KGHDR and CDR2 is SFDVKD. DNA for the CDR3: TGTGCCACCCGAGGACAGGGGGAGGGCACTGAAGCTTTCTTT. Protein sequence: CATRGQGEGTEAFF.

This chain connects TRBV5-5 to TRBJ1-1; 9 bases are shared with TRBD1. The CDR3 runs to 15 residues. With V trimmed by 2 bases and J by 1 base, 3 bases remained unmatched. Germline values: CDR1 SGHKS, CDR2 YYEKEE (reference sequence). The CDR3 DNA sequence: TGTGCCAGCAGCTTTTCGGACAGGGGGAACACTGAAGCTTTCTTT. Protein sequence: CASSFSDRGNTEAFF.

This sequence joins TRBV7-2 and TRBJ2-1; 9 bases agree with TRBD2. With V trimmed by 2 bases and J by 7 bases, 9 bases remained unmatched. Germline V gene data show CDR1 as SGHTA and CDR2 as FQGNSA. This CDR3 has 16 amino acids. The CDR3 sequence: CASSLHSLAGQNEQFF. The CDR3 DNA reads TGTGCCAGCAGCTTACATTCCCTAGCGGGGCAGAATGAGCAGTTCTTC.

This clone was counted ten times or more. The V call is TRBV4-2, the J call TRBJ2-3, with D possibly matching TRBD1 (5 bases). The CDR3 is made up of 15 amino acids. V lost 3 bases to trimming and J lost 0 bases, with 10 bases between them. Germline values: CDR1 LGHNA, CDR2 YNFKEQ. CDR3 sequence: CASSQTEISTDTQYF. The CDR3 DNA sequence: TGTGCCAGCAGCCAGACAGAGATAAGCACAGATACGCAGTATTTT.

CDR3 loop: CASSDGFLAPPNTGELFF. The CDR3 DNA is TGTGCCAGCAGTGACGGGTTCCTAGCACCCCCGAACACCGGGGAGCTGTTTTTT. This chain connects TRBV2 to TRBJ2-2; TRBD2 might be the D (5 bases). In germline, CDR1 is SNHLY, CDR2 FYNNEI. The CDR3 spans 18 residues. V was shortened by 3 bases and J by 0 bases, with 17 bases between the two germline ends. Based on the CDR3 plus reference TRBV2 and TRBJ2-2, the full variable domain is EPEVTQTPSHQVTQMGQEVILRCVPISNHLYFYWYRQILGQKVEFLVSFYNNEISEKSEIFDDQFSVERPDGSNFTLKIRSTKLEDSAMYFCASSDGFLAPPNTGELFFGEGSRLTVL.

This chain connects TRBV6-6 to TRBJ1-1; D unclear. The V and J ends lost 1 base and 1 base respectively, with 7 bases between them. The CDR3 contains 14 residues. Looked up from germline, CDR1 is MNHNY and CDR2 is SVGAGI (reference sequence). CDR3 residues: CASSYFAGNTEAFF. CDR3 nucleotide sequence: TGTGCCAGCAGTTACTTCGCAGGGAACACTGAAGCTTTCTTT.

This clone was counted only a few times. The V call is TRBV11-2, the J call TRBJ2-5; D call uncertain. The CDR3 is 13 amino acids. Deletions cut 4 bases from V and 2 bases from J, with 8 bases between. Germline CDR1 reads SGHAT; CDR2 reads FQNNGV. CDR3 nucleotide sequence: TGTGCCAGCAGCTCCCTGGCTCAAGAGACCCAGTACTTC. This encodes CASSSLAQETQYF.

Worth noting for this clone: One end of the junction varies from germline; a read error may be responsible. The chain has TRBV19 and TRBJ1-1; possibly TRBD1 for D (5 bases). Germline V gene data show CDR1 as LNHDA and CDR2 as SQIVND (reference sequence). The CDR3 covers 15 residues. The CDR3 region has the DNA TGTGCCAGTAGTCTAGATCGGGGGGGTCGCACTGAAGCTTTCTTT. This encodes CASSLDRGGRTEAFF.

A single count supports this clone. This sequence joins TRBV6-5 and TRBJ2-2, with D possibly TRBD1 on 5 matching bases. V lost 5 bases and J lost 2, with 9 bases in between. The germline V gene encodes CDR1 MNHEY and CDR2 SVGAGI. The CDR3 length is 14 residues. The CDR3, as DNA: TGTGCCAGCAGTACAGACAGAAACACCGGGGAGCTGTTTTTT. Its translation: CASSTDRNTGELFF.